This T cell receptor beta chain stems from a study of T cell responses to AZD1222 COVID-19 vaccine. As regards this clone: Its target is not known.

Germline assignment: CDR1 MNHEY and CDR2 SVGAGI. The CDR3 totals 14 residues. With 4 bases removed from V and 7 bases from J, the gap between germline ends came to 16 bases. Study-level points and caveats: Targeting of unmutated variant regions was reportedly seen in nearly half of spike-specific TCRs. Among AZD1222 vaccinees, only five or six were seropositive at baseline. Donors were largely white British and mainly female; clonal diversity was possibly underestimated.

Assay used: immunoSEQ multiplex PCR; TCRdb lists only in-frame clones, some missing. This table has some 100,000 clones, roughly 91% appearing once. This chain connects TRBV6-5 to TRBJ1-1; D perhaps matches TRBD1 (6 bases). The source of this sequence is an adult in good health. This specimen consisted of peripheral blood, obtained on day 0 of AZD1222 vaccination. The CDR3 spells CASSSPNRADEAFF. In nucleotides, the CDR3 is TGTGCCAGCAGTTCCCCTAACAGGGCCGATGAAGCTTTCTTT.